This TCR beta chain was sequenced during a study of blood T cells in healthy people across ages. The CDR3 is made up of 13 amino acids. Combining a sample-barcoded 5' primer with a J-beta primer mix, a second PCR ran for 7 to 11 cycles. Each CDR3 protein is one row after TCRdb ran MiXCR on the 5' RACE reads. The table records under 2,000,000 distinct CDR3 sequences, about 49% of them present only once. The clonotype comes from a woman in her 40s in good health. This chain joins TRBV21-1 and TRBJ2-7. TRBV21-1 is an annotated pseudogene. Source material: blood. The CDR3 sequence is CASSKTCPYEQYF. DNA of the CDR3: TGTGCCAGCAGCAAGACATGCCCCTACGAGCAGTACTTC.